The TCR beta chain described here comes from a study of a mutant IDH1 vaccine in newly diagnosed glioma listed by TCRdb under 2021. Some background on the complete study: Patients were given eight vaccinations, in weeks 1, 3, 5, 7, 11, 15, 19 and 23, which matched visits V03 through V10. In the chemotherapy-containing groups, vaccination started alongside temozolomide cycles, whereas in patients who had radiotherapy alone it started 4-6 weeks after radiotherapy. Of the roughly 32 patients who were treated, 62.5% were male and roughly 38% were female, and the mean age was around 41 years. Prior to enrollment, standard therapy consisting of radiotherapy alone, temozolomide alone, or radiochemotherapy with temozolomide had been administered to patients, with the combination being received by most patients. Peripheral blood samples were drawn at six visits, namely V03 (baseline), V05, V07, V10, V12 and V13. Longitudinal TCRB deep sequencing was done for some 26 treated patients, wherever samples were available for exploratory analyses. Study-level results and caveats: According to the authors, sample limitations meant that analyses of patient blood samples could not be reproduced. Changes in the top peripheral T cell clonotypes picked up by TCRB sequencing did not appear to be linked to pseudoprogression. Availability determined which PBMC samples were chosen for TCRB deep sequencing. Immune responses induced by the vaccine were seen in approximately 92% of patients across multiple MHC alleles.

In regard to this clone: What this receptor recognizes is not known. The record has no base qualities; no much larger clone is one base away.

The library came from the immunoSEQ multiplex PCR assay. The hsTCRB Kit was used according to the manufacturer's protocol to amplify rearranged TCR beta chain sequences. TCRB libraries were sequenced on an Illumina MiSeq. The published analysis was carried out like this. Demultiplexing, trimming and gene mapping were performed with the kit vendor's proprietary platform. This immuneACCESS table, as held by TCRdb, lists in-frame sequences with V and J called but not all clones. Of the missing ones, under half trace to an unresolved V gene in checked studies; the others have no known cause. That table is the source of V, J and clone size, and D and trimming were worked out from the DNA. Counted in this sample were 45,000 to 70,000 clones; approximately 82% of them appeared once. Clones ranked in the top ten supply about 3.7% of the sample. Sample time point, as interpreted from the label and publication: week 5, during vaccination. Each vaccine dose was 300 ug of a 20-mer mutant IDH1 peptide in Montanide, given subcutaneously with topical imiquimod. Newly diagnosed WHO grade 3 or 4 IDH1-mutant astrocytomas showing loss of nuclear ATRX were present in the donors. The samples were drawn from NOA16, a multicentre, single-arm, open-label phase I trial in Germany that tested a mutant IDH1 peptide vaccine in humans for the first time. Genomic DNA for TCRB sequencing was isolated from EDTA blood with the DNeasy Blood and Tissue Kit.

The germline V gene yields MNHEY for CDR1 and SVGAGI for CDR2. The CDR3 runs 15 amino acids, cysteine and phenylalanine included. Only the CDR3 part of the read is kept: 45 bases, read in frame from the first base. The junction carries 10 bases between V and J, which are trimmed by 0 bases and 4 bases respectively. This TCR derives from a man aged 25 to 40 with glioma. This sample comprised PBMCs, obtained from a glioma patient whose treatment included an IDH1 peptide vaccine. The V and J genes are TRBV6-5 and TRBJ1-3; no D gene call is confident. The nucleotides are TGTGCCAGCAGTTACTCGCAGTCGGTGGGAAACACCATATATTTT. This sequence encodes CASSYSQSVGNTIYF.